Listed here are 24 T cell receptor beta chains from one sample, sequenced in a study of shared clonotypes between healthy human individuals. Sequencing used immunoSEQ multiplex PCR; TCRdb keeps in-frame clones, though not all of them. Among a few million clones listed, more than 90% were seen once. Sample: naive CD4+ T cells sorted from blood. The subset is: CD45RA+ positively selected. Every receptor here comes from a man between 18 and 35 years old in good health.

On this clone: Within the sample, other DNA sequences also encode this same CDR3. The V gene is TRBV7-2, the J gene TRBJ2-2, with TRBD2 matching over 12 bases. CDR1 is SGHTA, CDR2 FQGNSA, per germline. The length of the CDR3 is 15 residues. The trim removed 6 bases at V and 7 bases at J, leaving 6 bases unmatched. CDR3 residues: CASSLGLAGLGELFF. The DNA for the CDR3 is TGTGCCAGCAGTTTGGGACTAGCGGGCCTCGGGGAGCTGTTTTTT.

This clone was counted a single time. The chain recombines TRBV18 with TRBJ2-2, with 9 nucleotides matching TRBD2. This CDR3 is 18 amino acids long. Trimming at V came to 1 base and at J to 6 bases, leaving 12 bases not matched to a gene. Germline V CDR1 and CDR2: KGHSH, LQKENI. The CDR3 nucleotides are TGTGCCAGCTCACCACAAGGTCCCGCAGCGGGAGGAGCCGGGGAGCTGTTTTTT. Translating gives CASSPQGPAAGGAGELFF.

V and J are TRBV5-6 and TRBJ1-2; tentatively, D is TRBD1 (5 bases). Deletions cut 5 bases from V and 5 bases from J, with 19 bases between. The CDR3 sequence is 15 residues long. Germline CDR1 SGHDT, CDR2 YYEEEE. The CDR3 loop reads CASRPDSQLTYGYTF. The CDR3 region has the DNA TGTGCCAGCAGACCTGACAGCCAACTCACTTATGGCTACACCTTC.

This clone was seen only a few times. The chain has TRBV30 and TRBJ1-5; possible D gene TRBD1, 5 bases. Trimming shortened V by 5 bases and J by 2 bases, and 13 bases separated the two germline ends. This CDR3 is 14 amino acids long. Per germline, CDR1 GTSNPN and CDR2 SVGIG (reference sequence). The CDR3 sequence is CAWEAGGGNQPQHF. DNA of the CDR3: TGTGCCTGGGAGGCCGGGGGGGGCAATCAGCCCCAGCATTTT.

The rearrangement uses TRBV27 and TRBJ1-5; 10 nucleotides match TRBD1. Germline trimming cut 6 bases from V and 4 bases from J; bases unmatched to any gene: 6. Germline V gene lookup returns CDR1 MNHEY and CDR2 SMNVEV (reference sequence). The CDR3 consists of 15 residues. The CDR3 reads CASRWRQGANQPQHF. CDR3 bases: TGTGCCAGCAGGTGGAGACAGGGGGCTAATCAGCCCCAGCATTTT.

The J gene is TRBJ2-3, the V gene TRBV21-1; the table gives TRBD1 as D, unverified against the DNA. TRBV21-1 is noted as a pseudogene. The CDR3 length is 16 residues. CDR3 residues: CASSGPGQGEEDTQYF. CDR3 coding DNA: TGTGCCAGCAGCGGCCCGGGACAGGGGGAGGAAGATACGCAGTATTTT.

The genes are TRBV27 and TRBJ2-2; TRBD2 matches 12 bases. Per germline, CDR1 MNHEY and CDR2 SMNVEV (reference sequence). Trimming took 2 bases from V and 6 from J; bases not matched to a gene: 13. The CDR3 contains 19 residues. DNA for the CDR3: TGTGCCAGCAGTTTAGAAACGACTAGCGGGAGTAGAAGGGCCGGGGAGCTGTTTTTT. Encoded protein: CASSLETTSGSRRAGELFF.

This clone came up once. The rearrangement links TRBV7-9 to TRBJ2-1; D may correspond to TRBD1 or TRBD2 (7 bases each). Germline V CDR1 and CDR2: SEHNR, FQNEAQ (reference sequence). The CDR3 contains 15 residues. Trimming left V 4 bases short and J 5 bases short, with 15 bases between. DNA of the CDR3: TGTGCCAGCAGCTATTGGGGGAGGGGGCACAATGAGCAGTTCTTC. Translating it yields CASSYWGRGHNEQFF.

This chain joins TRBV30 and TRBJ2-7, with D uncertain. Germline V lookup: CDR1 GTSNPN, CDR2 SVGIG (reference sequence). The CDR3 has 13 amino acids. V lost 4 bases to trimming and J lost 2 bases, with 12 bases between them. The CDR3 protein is CAWNRRRTYEQYF. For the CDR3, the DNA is TGTGCCTGGAATCGCCGGAGAACCTACGAGCAGTACTTC.

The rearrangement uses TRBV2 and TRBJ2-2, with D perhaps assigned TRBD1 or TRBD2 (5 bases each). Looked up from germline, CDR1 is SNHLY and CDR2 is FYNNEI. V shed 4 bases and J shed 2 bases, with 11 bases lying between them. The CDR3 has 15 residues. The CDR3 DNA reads TGTGCCAGCAGTGGGGTCGGGGCTAACACCGGGGAGCTGTTTTTT. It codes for CASSGVGANTGELFF.

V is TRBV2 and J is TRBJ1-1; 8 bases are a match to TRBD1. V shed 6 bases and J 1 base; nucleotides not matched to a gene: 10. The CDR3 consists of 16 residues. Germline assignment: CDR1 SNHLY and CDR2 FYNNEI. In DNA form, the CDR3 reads TGTGCCAGCAGCATTCTCCGGGACAGGTCGAACACTGAAGCTTTCTTT. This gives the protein CASSILRDRSNTEAFF.

CDR3: CASSSPGQGAGELFF. DNA of the CDR3: TGTGCCAGCAGCTCCCCGGGACAGGGGGCCGGGGAGCTGTTTTTT. This chain links TRBV7-9 with TRBJ2-2; 11 bases match TRBD1. The CDR3 extends over 15 amino acids. Germline V gene lookup returns CDR1 SEHNR and CDR2 FQNEAQ (reference sequence). V lost 4 bases to trimming and J lost 6 bases; unmatched junction nucleotides: 4.

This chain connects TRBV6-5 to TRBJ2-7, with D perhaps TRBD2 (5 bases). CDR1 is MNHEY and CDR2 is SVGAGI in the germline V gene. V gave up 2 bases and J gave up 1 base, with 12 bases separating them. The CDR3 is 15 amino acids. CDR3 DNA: TGTGCCAGCAGTTACAACCGGGATTCGTCCTACGAGCAGTACTTC. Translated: CASSYNRDSSYEQYF.

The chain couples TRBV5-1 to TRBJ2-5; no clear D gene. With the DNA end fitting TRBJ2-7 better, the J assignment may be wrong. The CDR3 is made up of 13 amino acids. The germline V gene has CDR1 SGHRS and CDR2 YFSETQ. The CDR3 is CASSLAGNYEQYF. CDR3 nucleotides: TGCGCCAGCAGCTTGGCTGGAAACTACGAGCAGTACTTC.

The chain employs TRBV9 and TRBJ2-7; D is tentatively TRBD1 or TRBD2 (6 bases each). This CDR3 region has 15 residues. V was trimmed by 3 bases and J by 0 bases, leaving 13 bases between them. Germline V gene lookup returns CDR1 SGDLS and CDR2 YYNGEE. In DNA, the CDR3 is TGTGCCAGCAGCGCGGGGGCCGGCTTCTCCTACGAGCAGTACTTC. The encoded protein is CASSAGAGFSYEQYF.

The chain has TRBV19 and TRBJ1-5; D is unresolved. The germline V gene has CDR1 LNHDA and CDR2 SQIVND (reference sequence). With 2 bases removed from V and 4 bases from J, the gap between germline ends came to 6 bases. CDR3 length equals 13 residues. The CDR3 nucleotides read TGTGCCAGTAGTATAACGGAAAATCAGCCCCAGCATTTT. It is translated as CASSITENQPQHF.

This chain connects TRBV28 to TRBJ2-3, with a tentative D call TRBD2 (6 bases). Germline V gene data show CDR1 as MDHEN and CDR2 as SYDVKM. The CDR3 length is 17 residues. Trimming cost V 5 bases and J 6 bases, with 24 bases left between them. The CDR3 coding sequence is TGTGCCAGCAGTGACTGGGGTCTAGCGTTCAAACAGGATACGCAGTATTTT. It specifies CASSDWGLAFKQDTQYF.

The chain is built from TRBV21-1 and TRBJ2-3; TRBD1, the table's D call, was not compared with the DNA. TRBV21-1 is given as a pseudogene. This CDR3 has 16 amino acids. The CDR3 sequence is CASSSRRGQPLDTQYF. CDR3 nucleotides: TGTGCCAGCAGCTCACGGAGGGGACAGCCATTAGATACGCAGTATTTT.

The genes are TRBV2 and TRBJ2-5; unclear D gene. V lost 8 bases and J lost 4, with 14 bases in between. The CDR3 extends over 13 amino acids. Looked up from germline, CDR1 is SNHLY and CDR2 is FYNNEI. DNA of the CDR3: TGTGCCAGCGGCAGAGAACAGAGAGAGACCCAGTACTTC. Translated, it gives CASGREQRETQYF.

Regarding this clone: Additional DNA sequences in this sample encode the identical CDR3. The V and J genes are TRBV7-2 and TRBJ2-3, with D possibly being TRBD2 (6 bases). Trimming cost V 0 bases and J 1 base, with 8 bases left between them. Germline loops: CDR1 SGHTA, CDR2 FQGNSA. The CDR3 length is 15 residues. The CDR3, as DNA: TGTGCCAGCAGCTTAGCCGGGAGTGGCACAGATACGCAGTATTTT. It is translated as CASSLAGSGTDTQYF.

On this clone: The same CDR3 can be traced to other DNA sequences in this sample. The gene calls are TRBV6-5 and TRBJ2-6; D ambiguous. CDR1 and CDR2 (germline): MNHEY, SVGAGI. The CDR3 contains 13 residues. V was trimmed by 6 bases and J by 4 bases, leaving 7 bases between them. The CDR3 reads CASRGSGANVLTF. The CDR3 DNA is TGTGCCAGCAGAGGGTCCGGGGCCAACGTCCTGACTTTC.

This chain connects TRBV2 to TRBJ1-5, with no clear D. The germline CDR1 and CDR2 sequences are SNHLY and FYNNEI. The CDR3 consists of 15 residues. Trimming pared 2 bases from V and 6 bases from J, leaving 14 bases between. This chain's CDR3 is CASSELDAVGQPQHF. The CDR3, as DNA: TGTGCCAGCAGTGAACTGGACGCGGTGGGTCAGCCCCAGCATTTT.

As DNA, the CDR3 is TGTGCCAGTAGTCAGACTAGCGGGCCAAGCACAGATACGCAGTATTTT. It is translated as CASSQTSGPSTDTQYF. The genes are TRBV19 and TRBJ2-3, with TRBD2 matching over 10 bases. CDR3 length equals 16 residues. CDR1 and CDR2 (germline): LNHDA, SQIVND (reference sequence). With 5 bases clipped from V and 0 bases from J, the junction kept 5 bases outside the gene matches.

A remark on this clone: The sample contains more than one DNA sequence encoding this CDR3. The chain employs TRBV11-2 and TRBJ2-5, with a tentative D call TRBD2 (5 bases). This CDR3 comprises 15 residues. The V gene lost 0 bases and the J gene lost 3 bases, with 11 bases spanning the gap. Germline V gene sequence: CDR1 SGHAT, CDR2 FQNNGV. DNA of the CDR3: TGTGCCAGCAGCTTAGACGGGGTAGCCGAAGAGACCCAGTACTTC. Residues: CASSLDGVAEETQYF.